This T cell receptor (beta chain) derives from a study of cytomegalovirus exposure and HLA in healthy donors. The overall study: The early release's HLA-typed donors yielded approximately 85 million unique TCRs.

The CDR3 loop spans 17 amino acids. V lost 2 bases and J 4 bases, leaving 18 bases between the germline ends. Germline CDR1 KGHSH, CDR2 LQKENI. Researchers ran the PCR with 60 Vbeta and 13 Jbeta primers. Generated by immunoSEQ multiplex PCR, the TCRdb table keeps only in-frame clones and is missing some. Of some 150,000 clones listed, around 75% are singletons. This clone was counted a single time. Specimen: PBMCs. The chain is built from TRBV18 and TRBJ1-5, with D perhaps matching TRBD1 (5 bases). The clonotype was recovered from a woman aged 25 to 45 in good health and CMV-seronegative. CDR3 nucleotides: TGTGCCAGCTCACCAGGGGCAGCCTTTGGAGAAAATCAGCCCCAGCATTTT. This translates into CASSPGAAFGENQPQHF.